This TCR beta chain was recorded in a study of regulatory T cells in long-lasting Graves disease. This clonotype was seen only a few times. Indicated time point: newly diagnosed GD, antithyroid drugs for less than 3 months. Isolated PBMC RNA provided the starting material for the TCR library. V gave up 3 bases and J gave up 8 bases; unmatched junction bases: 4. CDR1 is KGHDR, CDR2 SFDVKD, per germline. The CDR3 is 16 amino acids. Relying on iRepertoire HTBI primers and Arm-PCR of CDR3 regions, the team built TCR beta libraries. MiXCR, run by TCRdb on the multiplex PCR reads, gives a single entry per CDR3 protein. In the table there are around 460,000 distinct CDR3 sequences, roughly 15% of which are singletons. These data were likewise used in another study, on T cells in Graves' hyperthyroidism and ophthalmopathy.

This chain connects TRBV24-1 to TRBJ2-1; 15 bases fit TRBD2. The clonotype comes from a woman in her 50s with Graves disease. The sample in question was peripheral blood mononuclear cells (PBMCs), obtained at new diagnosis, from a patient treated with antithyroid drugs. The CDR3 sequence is CATSDPGLAGGDEQFF. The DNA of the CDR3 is TGTGCCACCAGTGATCCTGGACTAGCGGGAGGGGATGAGCAGTTCTTC.